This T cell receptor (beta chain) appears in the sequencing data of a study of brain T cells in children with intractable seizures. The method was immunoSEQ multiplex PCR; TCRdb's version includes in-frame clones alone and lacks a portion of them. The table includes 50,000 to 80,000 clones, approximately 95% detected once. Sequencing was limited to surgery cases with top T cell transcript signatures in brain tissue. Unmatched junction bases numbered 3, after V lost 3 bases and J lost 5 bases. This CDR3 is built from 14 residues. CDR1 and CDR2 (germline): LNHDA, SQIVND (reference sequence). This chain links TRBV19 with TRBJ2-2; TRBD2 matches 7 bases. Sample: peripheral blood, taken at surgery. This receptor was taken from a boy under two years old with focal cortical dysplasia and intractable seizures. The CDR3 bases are TGTGCCAGTAGTATGGGGAGGGTGACCGGGGAGCTGTTTTTT. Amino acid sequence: CASSMGRVTGELFF.